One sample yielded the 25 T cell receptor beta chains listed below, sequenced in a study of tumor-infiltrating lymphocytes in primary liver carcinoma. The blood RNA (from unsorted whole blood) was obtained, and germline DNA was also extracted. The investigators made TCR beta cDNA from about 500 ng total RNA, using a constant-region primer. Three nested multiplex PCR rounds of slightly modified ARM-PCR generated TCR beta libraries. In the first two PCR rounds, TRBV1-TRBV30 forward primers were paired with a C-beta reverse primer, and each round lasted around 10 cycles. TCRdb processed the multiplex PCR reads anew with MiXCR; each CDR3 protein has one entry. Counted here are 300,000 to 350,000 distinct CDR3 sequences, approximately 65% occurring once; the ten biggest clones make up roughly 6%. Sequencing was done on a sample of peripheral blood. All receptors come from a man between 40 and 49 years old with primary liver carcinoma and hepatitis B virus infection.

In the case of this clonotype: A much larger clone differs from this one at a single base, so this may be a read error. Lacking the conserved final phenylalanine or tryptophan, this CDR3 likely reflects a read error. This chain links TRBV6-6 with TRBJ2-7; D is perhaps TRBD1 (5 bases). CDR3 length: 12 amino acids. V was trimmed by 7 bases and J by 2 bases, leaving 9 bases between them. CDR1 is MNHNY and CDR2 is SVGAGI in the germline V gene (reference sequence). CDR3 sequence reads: CASTGSTYEQYY. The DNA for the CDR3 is TGTGCCAGCACAGGGTCCACCTACGAGCAGTACTAC.

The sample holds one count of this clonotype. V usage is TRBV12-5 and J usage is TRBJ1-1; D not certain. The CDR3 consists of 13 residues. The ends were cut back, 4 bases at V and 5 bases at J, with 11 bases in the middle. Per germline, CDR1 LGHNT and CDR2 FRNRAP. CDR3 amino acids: CASGSDGGTEAFF. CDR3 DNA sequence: TGTGCTAGTGGTTCGGATGGAGGGACTGAAGCTTTCTTT.

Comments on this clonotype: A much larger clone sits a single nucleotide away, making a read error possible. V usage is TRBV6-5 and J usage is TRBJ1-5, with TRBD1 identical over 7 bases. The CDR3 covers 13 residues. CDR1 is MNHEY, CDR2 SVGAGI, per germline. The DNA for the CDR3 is TGTACCAGCGGATACAGGGGTAATCAGCCCCAGCATTTT. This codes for CTSGYRGNQPQHF.

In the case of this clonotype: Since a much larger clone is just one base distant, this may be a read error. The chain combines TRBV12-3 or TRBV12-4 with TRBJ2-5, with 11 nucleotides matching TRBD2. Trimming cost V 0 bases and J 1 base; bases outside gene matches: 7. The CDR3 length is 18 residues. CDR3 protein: CASSLAADLAGGQETQYF. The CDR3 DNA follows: TGTGCCAGCAGTTTAGCTGCAGACCTAGCGGGAGGCCAAGAGACCCAGTACTTC.

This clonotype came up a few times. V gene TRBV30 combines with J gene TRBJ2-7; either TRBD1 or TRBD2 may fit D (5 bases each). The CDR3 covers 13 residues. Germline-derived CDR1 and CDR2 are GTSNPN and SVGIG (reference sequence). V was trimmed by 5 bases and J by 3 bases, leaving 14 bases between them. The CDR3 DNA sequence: TGTGCCTGGCTGCAACCGGGGCTCTACGAGCAGTACTTC. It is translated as CAWLQPGLYEQYF.

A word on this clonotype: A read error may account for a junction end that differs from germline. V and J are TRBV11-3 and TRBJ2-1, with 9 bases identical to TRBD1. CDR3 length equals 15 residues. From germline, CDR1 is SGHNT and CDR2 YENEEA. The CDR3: CASSDGQGRYNEQFF. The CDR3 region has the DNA TGCGCCAGCAGCGACGGACAGGGGAGGTACAATGAGCAGTTCTTC.

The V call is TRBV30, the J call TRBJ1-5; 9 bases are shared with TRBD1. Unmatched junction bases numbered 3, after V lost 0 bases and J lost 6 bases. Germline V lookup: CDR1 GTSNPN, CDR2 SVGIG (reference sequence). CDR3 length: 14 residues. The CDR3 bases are TGTGCCTGGAGTGTTCGGGGACAGGGTCAGCCCCAGCATTTT. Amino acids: CAWSVRGQGQPQHF.

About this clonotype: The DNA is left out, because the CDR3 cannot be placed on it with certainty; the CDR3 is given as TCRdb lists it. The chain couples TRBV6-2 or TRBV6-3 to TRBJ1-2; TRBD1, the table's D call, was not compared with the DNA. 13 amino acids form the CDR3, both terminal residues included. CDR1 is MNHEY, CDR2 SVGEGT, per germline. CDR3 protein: CARLGTEYYCYTF.

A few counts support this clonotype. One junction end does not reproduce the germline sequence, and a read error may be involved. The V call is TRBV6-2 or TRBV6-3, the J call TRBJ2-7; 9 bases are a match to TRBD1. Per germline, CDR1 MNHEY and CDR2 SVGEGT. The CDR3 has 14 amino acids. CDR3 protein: CARSPAGTGYEQYF. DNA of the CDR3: TGTGCCCGCAGTCCGGCTGGGACAGGGTACGAGCAGTACTTC.

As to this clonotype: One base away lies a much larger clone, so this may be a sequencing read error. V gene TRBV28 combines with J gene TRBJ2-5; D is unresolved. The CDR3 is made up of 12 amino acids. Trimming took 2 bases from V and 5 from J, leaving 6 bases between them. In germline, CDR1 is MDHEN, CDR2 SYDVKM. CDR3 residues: CASSLPLETQYF. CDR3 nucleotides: TGTGCCAGCAGTTTACCTTTGGAGACCCAGTACTTC.

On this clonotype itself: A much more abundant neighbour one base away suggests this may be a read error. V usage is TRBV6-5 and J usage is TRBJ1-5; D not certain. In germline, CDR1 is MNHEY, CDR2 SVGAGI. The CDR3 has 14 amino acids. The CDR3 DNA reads TGTGCCAGCAGTCCAGCCGCCGGTAATTTGGCCCAGCTTTTT. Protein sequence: CASSPAAGNLAQLF.

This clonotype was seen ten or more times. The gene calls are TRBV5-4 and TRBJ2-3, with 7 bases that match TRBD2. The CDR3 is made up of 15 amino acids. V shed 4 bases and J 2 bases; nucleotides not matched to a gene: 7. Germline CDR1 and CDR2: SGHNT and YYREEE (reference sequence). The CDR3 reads CASSPPSGTTDTQYF. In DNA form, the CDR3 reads TGTGCCAGCAGCCCCCCGAGCGGGACCACAGATACGCAGTATTTT. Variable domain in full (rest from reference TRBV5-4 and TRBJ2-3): ETGVTQSPTHLIKTRGQQVTLRCSSQSGHNTVSWYQQALGQGPQFIFQYYREEENGRGNFPPRFSGLQFPNYSSELNVNALELDDSALYLCASSPPSGTTDTQYFGPGTRLTVL.

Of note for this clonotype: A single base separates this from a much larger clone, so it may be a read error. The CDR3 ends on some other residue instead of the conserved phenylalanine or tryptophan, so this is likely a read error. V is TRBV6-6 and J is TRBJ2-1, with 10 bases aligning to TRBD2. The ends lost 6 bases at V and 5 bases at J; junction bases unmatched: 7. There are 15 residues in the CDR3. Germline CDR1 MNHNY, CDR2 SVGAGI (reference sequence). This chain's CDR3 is CASSPRLAGNNEQFL. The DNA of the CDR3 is TGTGCCAGCAGCCCCCGACTAGCGGGTAACAATGAGCAGTTCTTA.

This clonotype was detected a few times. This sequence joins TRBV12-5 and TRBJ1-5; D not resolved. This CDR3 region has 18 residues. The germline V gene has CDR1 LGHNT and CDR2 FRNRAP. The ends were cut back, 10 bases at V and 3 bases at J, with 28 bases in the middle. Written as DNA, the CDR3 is TGTGCTACCGGGCACGGGGTATCCTTTCTCAATAACAATCAGCCCCAGCATTTT. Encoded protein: CATGHGVSFLNNNQPQHF.

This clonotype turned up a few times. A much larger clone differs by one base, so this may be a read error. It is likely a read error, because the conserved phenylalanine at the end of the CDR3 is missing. CDR3 bases: TGCAGCGTCTTAACCTTTGACAGGGGTAGGGGCACTGAAGCTTTCCTT. Its protein is CSVLTFDRGRGTEAFL. This sequence joins TRBV29-1 and TRBJ1-1; TRBD1 matches 8 bases. J was trimmed by 4 bases and V by 6 bases; bases with no gene match: 16. The CDR3 contains 16 residues. Germline assignment: CDR1 SQVTM and CDR2 ANQGSEA.

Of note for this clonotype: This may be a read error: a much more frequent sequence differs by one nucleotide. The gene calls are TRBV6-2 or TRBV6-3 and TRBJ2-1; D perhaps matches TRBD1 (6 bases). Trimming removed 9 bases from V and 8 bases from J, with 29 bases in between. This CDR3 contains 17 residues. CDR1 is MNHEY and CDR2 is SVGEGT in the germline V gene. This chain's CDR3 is CASLPIRGHERGYEQFF. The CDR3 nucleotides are TGTGCCAGTCTCCCCATTCGTGGACACGAAAGGGGGTATGAGCAGTTCTTC.

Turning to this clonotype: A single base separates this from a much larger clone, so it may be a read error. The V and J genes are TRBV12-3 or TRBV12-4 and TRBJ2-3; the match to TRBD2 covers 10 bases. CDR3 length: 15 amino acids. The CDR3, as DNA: TGTGTCAGCAGTCCTCCAGCGGGAGGGCCAGATACGCAGTATTTT. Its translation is CVSSPPAGGPDTQYF.

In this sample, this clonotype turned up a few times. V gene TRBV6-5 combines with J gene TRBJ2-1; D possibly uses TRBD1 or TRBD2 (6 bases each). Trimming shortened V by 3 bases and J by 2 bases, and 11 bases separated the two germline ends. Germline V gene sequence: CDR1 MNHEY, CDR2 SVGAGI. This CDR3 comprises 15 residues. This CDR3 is CASSYDGGPYNEQFF. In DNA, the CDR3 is TGTGCCAGCAGTTATGATGGGGGGCCCTACAATGAGCAGTTCTTC.

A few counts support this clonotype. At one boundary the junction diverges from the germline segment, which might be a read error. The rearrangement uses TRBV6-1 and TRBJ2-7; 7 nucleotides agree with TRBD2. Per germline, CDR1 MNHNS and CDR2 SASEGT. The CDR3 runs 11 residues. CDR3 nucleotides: TGTGTCAGCAGCGGGACCTACGAGCAATACTTC. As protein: CVSSGTYEQYF.

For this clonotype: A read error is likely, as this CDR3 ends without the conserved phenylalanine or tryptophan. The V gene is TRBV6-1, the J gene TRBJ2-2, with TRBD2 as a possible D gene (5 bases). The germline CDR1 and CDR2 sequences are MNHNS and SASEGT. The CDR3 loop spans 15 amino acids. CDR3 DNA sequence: TGTGCCAGCACTGAAGAGTCGGGAAACACGGGGGAGCTGTTTGTT. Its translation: CASTEESGNTGELFV.

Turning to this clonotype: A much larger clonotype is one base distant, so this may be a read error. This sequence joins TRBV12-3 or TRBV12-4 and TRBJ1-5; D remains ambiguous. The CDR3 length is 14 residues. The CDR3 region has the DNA TGTGCCAGCAGTCCCGATCCTAGCAATCAGCACCAGCATTTT. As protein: CASSPDPSNQHQHF.

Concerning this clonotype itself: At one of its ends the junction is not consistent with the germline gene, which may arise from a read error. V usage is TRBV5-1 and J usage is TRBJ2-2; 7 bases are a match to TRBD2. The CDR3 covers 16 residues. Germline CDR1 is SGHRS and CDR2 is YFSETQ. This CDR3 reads CASSSRPGGPIGELFF. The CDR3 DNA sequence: TGCGCTAGCAGCTCCCGGCCGGGAGGCCCCATCGGGGAGCTGTTTTTT. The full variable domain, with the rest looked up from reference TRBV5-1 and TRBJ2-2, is KAGVTQTPRYLIKTRGQQVTLSCSPISGHRSVSWYQQTPGQGLQFLFEYFSETQRNKGNFPGRFSGRQFSNSRSEMNVSTLELGDSALYLCASSSRPGGPIGELFFGEGSRLTVL.

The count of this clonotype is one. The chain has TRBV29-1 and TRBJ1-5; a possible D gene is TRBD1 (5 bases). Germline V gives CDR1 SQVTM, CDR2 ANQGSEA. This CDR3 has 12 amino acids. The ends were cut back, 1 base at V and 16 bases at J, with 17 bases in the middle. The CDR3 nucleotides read TGCAGCGTTGAAGTCGGGGGTCGGACCGAACATTTT. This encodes CSVEVGGRTEHF.

The DNA for the CDR3 is TGTGCCAGCAGCTCTGGCCGACAGGTCCAAGAGACCCAGTACTTC. Its translation is CASSSGRQVQETQYF. This chain uses TRBV5-5 with TRBJ2-5; D perhaps matches TRBD1 (6 bases). Deletions cut 3 bases from V and 1 base from J, with 13 bases between. Germline V gene lookup returns CDR1 SGHKS and CDR2 YYEKEE (reference sequence). The CDR3 runs to 15 residues.

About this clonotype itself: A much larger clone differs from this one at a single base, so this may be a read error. CDR3 amino acids: CSVVGAGEKLLF. CDR3 in DNA: TGCAGCGTTGTTGGGGCGGGTGAAAAACTGCTTTTT. The gene calls are TRBV29-1 and TRBJ1-4; TRBD1 is a possible D gene (5 bases). Germline-derived CDR1 and CDR2 are SQVTM and ANQGSEA. This CDR3 region has 12 residues.